The 9 T cell receptor beta chains reported below all come from one sample, sequenced in a study of tumor and adjacent non-tumor tissue in lung cancer. A modified ARM-PCR protocol with three rounds of nested PCR amplified TCRbeta. MiXCR was run by TCRdb on the multiplex PCR reads, yielding one entry per CDR3 protein. This sample has about 80,000 distinct CDR3 sequences, with 80% found just once. This sample's RNA came from whole unsorted tissue. The sequencing sample was made of lung tumor tissue. The receptors originated from a woman aged 50 to 65 with non-small cell lung cancer.

As regards this clonotype: One junction end does not reproduce the germline sequence, and a read error may be involved. This chain connects TRBV12-3 or TRBV12-4 to TRBJ2-5; D may be TRBD1 or TRBD2 (5 bases each). The CDR3 consists of 12 residues. CDR3: CTSGPKGETQYF. In nucleotides, the CDR3 is TGTACCAGCGGTCCAAAGGGGGAGACCCAGTACTTC.

This clonotype was seen a few times. This chain uses TRBV20-1 with TRBJ2-2; 8 positions match TRBD1. Germline-derived CDR1 and CDR2 are DFQATT and SNEGSKA (reference sequence). The V gene end was trimmed by 6 bases and the J gene end by 11 bases; junction bases not matched to a gene: 11. The CDR3 length is 13 residues. In nucleotides, the CDR3 is TGCAGTGCCACCAGGGGGCAAGGCGGTGAGCTGTTTTTT. Its protein product is CSATRGQGGELFF.

To note about this clonotype: The junction shows a germline mismatch at one end, possibly a read error. V gene TRBV20-1 combines with J gene TRBJ1-1; maybe TRBD1 (6 bases). This CDR3 has 16 residues. Germline assignment: CDR1 DFQATT and CDR2 SNEGSKA (reference sequence). CDR3 nucleotide sequence: TGCAATGCTAGAGATAGTTCCCGGACAGTGAGCACTGAAGCTTTCTTT. It yields the protein CNARDSSRTVSTEAFF.

On this clonotype: One end of the junction fails to match germline, which may point to a read error. The rearrangement joins TRBV6-2 or TRBV6-3 to TRBJ2-5; TRBD2 aligns across 8 bases. This CDR3 region has 15 residues. Germline CDR1 MNHEY, CDR2 SVGEGT. The DNA for the CDR3 is TGTCCCAGCAGTCTTATGAGCGGGAGCCGTGAGACCCAGTATTTC. This encodes CPSSLMSGSRETQYF.

This clonotype was seen only once. It is likely a read error, because the conserved phenylalanine at the end of the CDR3 is missing. This chain joins TRBV10-3 and TRBJ2-6, with D possibly TRBD1 on 5 matching bases. The CDR3 has 16 amino acids. V dropped 6 bases and J dropped 0 bases, with 12 bases sitting between them. Germline CDR1 and CDR2: ENHRY and SYGVKD. Here the CDR3 reads CAISRTCFSGANVLTS. The CDR3 nucleotides are TGTGCCATCAGCAGGACATGTTTCTCTGGGGCCAACGTCCTGACTTCC.

On this clonotype itself: At one boundary the junction diverges from the germline segment, which might be a read error. The CDR3 DNA follows: TGCGCCATCAGCCAAGGTTCCGCTACCGGTTACAATGAGCAGTTCTTC. Translated: CAISQGSATGYNEQFF. The V and J genes are TRBV4-1 and TRBJ2-1; D call uncertain. The CDR3 has 16 residues. Germline assignment: CDR1 MGHRA and CDR2 YSYEKL.

As for this clonotype: A junction end diverges from the germline sequence, so it may reflect a read error. The chain links TRBV4-1 to TRBJ2-5, with D possibly matching TRBD2 (7 bases). There are 17 residues in the CDR3. The V gene's germline CDR1 is MGHRA and CDR2 YSYEKL. Written as DNA, the CDR3 is TGCGCTAGCAGCCAAGGTGGCAGGGGAGGGCAAAGAGAGGCCCAGTACTTC. Amino acid sequence: CASSQGGRGGQREAQYF.

A remark on this clonotype: As the CDR3 is not closed by the conserved phenylalanine or tryptophan, this likely results from a read error. This rearrangement joins TRBV4-1 to TRBJ2-7; either TRBD1 or TRBD2 may fit D (5 bases each). This CDR3 contains 14 residues. Germline V gene sequence: CDR1 MGHRA, CDR2 YSYEKL. The CDR3 region has the DNA TGCGCCAACAGCGAAGGGACGTTTACCTACGAGCAGTACTAC. Translation: CANSEGTFTYEQYY.

To note about this clonotype: The final CDR3 position lacks the conserved phenylalanine or tryptophan, pointing to a likely read error. Because the CDR3's place on the DNA is in doubt, the DNA is left out and the CDR3 is given as listed by TCRdb. The genes are TRBV20-1 and TRBJ1-1. From germline, CDR1 is DFQATT and CDR2 SNEGSKA (reference sequence). The CDR3 contains 13 residues when both ends are counted. Here the CDR3 reads CSARDGRDTEAFV.